The 13 T cell receptor beta chains listed next were all sequenced from one sample in a study of T-cell memory formation after mild COVID-19. TCRdb itself ran the 5' RACE reads through MiXCR, one entry per CDR3 protein. The sample contains over 450,000 distinct CDR3 sequences, approximately 20% of which appear only once. The material sequenced was PBMCs or a T cell subset sorted from them (not recorded which). The receptors were sampled from an adult woman who had mild COVID-19 (a few samples of this study predate the infection). Cell type and time point are not known.

The V and J genes are TRBV6-5 and TRBJ2-7; 8 bases align to TRBD1. CDR3 length: 15 residues. Trimming took 2 bases from V and 0 from J; bases not matched to a gene: 3. Germline-derived CDR1 and CDR2 are MNHEY and SVGAGI. The CDR3 DNA reads TGTGCCAGCAGTTACCAGGACAGGGACTCCTACGAGCAGTACTTC. As protein: CASSYQDRDSYEQYF.

This clonotype was seen more than once but under ten times. The chain uses TRBV20-1 and TRBJ2-5; 10 bases line up with TRBD1. Unmatched junction bases numbered 10, after V lost 5 bases and J lost 1 base. The CDR3 sequence is 16 residues long. In germline, CDR1 is DFQATT, CDR2 SNEGSKA (reference sequence). CDR3 DNA: TGCAGTGCTCCACCCCCGGGACAGGGGATCCAAGAGACCCAGTACTTC. It is translated as CSAPPPGQGIQETQYF.

This clonotype has only a few counts. V and J are TRBV18 and TRBJ2-1; no clear D. The CDR3 loop spans 15 amino acids. Trimming took off 5 bases at V and 0 bases at J, with 11 bases between the two ends. CDR1 is KGHSH, CDR2 LQKENI, per germline. CDR3 sequence (DNA): TGTGCCAGCTCAGGGCTCGCGGCCTCCTACAATGAGCAGTTCTTC. Translation gives CASSGLAASYNEQFF.

This chain uses TRBV4-1 with TRBJ2-5; the D gene is possibly TRBD1 (7 bases). Germline CDR1 reads MGHRA; CDR2 reads YSYEKL. The CDR3 extends over 17 amino acids. V was clipped by 0 bases and J by 2 bases, with 16 bases between them. For the CDR3, the DNA is TGCGCCAGCAGCCAAGATTTGGAGGGGGCAGCGCAAGAGACCCAGTACTTC. Amino acids: CASSQDLEGAAQETQYF.

The CDR3 spells CSAYEVAGARNGYTF. The CDR3, as DNA: TGCAGTGCGTACGAGGTGGCAGGGGCCAGGAACGGCTACACCTTC. This chain links TRBV20-1 with TRBJ1-2; possibly TRBD1 for D (6 bases). Trimming left V 6 bases short and J 8 bases short, with 25 bases between. From germline, CDR1 is DFQATT and CDR2 SNEGSKA (reference sequence). This CDR3 region has 15 residues.

This clonotype was recorded many times. The J gene is TRBJ2-1, the V gene TRBV5-5; 10 bases are a match to TRBD2. CDR1 is SGHKS, CDR2 YYEKEE, per germline (reference sequence). The CDR3 totals 15 residues. Trimming at V came to 2 bases and at J to 4 bases, leaving 3 bases not matched to a gene. Here the CDR3 reads CASSLGLAVYNEQFF. The CDR3 nucleotides are TGTGCCAGCAGCTTAGGACTAGCGGTTTACAATGAGCAGTTCTTC.

The rearrangement joins TRBV12-3 or TRBV12-4 to TRBJ2-1; TRBD1 is a possible D gene (5 bases). Trimming pared 6 bases from V and 10 bases from J, leaving 13 bases between. The CDR3 is made up of 12 amino acids. CDR3 in DNA: TGTGCCAGCAGCCTGGGGCTCTTAGAGCAGTTCTTC. Translated: CASSLGLLEQFF.

The chain joins TRBV24-1 to TRBJ2-1; possible D gene TRBD2, 6 bases. V shed 5 bases and J shed 7 bases, with 11 bases lying between them. The CDR3 is 13 residues long. Germline V CDR1 and CDR2: KGHDR, SFDVKD. The CDR3 region has the DNA TGTGCCACCAGTGTTGACGGGGGAAATGAGCAGTTCTTC. It codes for CATSVDGGNEQFF.

The chain is built from TRBV9 and TRBJ2-1; tentative D call: TRBD2 (5 bases). CDR3 length: 16 residues. Germline V gene sequence: CDR1 SGDLS, CDR2 YYNGEE. The V gene lost 0 bases and the J gene lost 7 bases, with 17 bases spanning the gap. CDR3 amino acids: CASSVDGEIRVNEQFF. In DNA, the CDR3 is TGTGCCAGCAGCGTAGACGGGGAGATAAGAGTTAATGAGCAGTTCTTC.

This clonotype was recorded a few times. The chain is built from TRBV2 and TRBJ2-7, with a weak D call TRBD1 (6 bases). The CDR3 totals 14 residues. From germline, CDR1 is SNHLY and CDR2 FYNNEI. Trimming removed 3 bases from V and 3 bases from J, with 12 bases in between. DNA of the CDR3: TGTGCCAGCAGTGAGGGGAGCAGGGGCTACGAGCAGTACTTC. It specifies CASSEGSRGYEQYF.

This chain connects TRBV5-1 to TRBJ1-2; 10 nucleotides line up with TRBD1. Germline V gene sequence: CDR1 SGHRS, CDR2 YFSETQ. Unmatched junction bases numbered 12, after V lost 4 bases and J lost 6 bases. CDR3 length: 16 residues. CDR3 bases: TGCGCCAGCAGCCACTACGCGGGAGGGACAGGGGATGGCTACACCTTC. This translates into CASSHYAGGTGDGYTF. Full variable domain (missing parts from reference TRBV5-1 and TRBJ1-2): KAGVTQTPRYLIKTRGQQVTLSCSPISGHRSVSWYQQTPGQGLQFLFEYFSETQRNKGNFPGRFSGRQFSNSRSEMNVSTLELGDSALYLCASSHYAGGTGDGYTFGSGTRLTVV.

V is TRBV27 and J is TRBJ2-1; D possibly corresponds to TRBD2 (5 bases). The CDR3 consists of 14 residues. V was pared by 9 bases and J by 12 bases, with 24 bases between. Germline values: CDR1 MNHEY, CDR2 SMNVEV (reference sequence). The CDR3 spells CASTIRDPSLGQFF. The CDR3 DNA is TGTGCCAGTACGATCCGGGATCCCAGTTTGGGGCAGTTCTTC.

V usage is TRBV11-2 and J usage is TRBJ1-2; no reliable D call. CDR3 length: 16 residues. V was pared by 0 bases and J by 3 bases, with 14 bases between. CDR1 and CDR2 from the germline V gene are SGHAT and FQNNGV. The CDR3 coding sequence is TGTGCCAGCAGCTTAGAGGTCACCCCTCGAGACTATGGCTACACCTTC. Protein: CASSLEVTPRDYGYTF.